What follows are 22 T cell receptor beta chains derived from one specimen sequenced in a study of CD8 T cells in ankylosing spondylitis. TCRdb analysed the 5' RACE reads with MiXCR anew, one entry per CDR3 protein. The sample shows some 250,000 distinct CDR3 sequences, more than 20% of them seen only once. Sequenced input: blood, either unsorted or a sorted T cell fraction (not recorded which). The receptors derive from a male donor with ankylosing spondylitis or in good health (not recorded which).

The V and J genes are TRBV6-1 and TRBJ2-7, with TRBD2 matching over 11 bases. CDR1 and CDR2 from the germline V gene are MNHNS and SASEGT. J gave up 0 bases and V 5 bases, and 15 bases lay outside the gene matches. The CDR3 sequence is 19 residues long. The CDR3 region has the DNA TGTGCCAGCAGTCCCCGGGGCGTTAGCGGGGGGGCTCACTCCTACGAGCAGTACTTC. Translation: CASSPRGVSGGAHSYEQYF.

This clonotype was recorded a few times. The chain has TRBV20-1 and TRBJ2-1; 12 positions agree with TRBD2. From germline, CDR1 is DFQATT and CDR2 SNEGSKA (reference sequence). CDR3 length: 16 amino acids. The CDR3 sequence: CSLPTSGGFSYNEQFF. The DNA of the CDR3 is TGCAGCCTACCGACTAGCGGGGGATTTTCGTACAATGAGCAGTTCTTC.

The chain carries TRBV20-1 and TRBJ2-6; possibly TRBD2 for D (5 bases). Trimming stripped 6 bases from V and 0 bases from J, with 27 bases between. The CDR3 consists of 20 residues. Per the germline V gene, CDR1 is DFQATT and CDR2 is SNEGSKA (reference sequence). CDR3 bases: TGCAGTGCCTCTCTGCTCGGTGACGGAGGTGGAGTCTCTGGGGCCAACGTCCTGACTTTC. This encodes CSASLLGDGGGVSGANVLTF.

This clonotype was seen repeatedly, ten times or more. This chain links TRBV10-2 with TRBJ1-2; TRBD1 aligns across 9 bases. The CDR3 has 14 amino acids. The V segment lost 4 bases and the J segment 7 bases; nucleotides outside the gene matches: 7. Germline-derived CDR1 and CDR2 are WSHSY and SAAADI. The CDR3 protein is CASSAGQGVGGYTF. The CDR3 nucleotides are TGCGCCAGCAGTGCGGGACAGGGAGTTGGTGGCTACACCTTC.

This clonotype was picked up many times. The chain couples TRBV20-1 to TRBJ2-5; 9 positions match TRBD1. The germline gives CDR1 DFQATT, CDR2 SNEGSKA (reference sequence). The junction had 6 bases not matched to a gene; V was cut back by 3 bases and J by 4 bases. The CDR3 is 14 amino acids. The CDR3 protein is CSARGTGKGETQYF. For the CDR3, the DNA is TGCAGTGCTAGGGGGACAGGGAAGGGAGAGACCCAGTACTTC.

The sample holds many counts of this clonotype. This sequence joins TRBV2 and TRBJ1-4; TRBD1 agrees at 8 bases. Germline CDR1 is SNHLY and CDR2 is FYNNEI. This CDR3 comprises 15 residues. V trimming: 2 bases; J trimming: 7 bases; junction bases outside the gene matches: 6. The CDR3 DNA sequence: TGTGCCAGCAGTGAACTCAGGACAGGGCCTGAAAAACTGTTTTTT. Residues: CASSELRTGPEKLFF.

In this sample, this clonotype turned up many times. The CDR3 loop is CSARVNENEKLFF. CDR3 sequence (DNA): TGCAGTGCTAGAGTTAACGAGAATGAAAAACTGTTTTTT. The chain is built from TRBV20-1 and TRBJ1-4; D gene uncertain. The V gene lost 1 base and the J gene lost 5 bases, with 8 bases spanning the gap. Germline V gene sequence: CDR1 DFQATT, CDR2 SNEGSKA (reference sequence). The CDR3 sequence is 13 residues long.

This clonotype has at least ten counts. V usage is TRBV29-1 and J usage is TRBJ2-1; no definite D call. The CDR3 runs to 13 residues. Germline values: CDR1 SQVTM, CDR2 ANQGSEA. The V end lost 5 bases, the J end lost 8 bases, and 16 bases lay between the germline ends. As DNA, the CDR3 is TGCAGCGTTCGCCCGACGGGCTCCCATGAGCAGTTCTTC. It specifies CSVRPTGSHEQFF.

This clonotype was counted many times. Its ends do not fully match the called genes, so a read error is possible. V gene TRBV29-1 combines with J gene TRBJ1-2, with 12 bases fitting TRBD1. The CDR3 runs 11 residues. Per germline, CDR1 SQVTM and CDR2 ANQGSEA. This CDR3 is CSVGGTGGNPF. The CDR3 DNA follows: TGCAGCGTTGGCGGGACAGGGGGCAATCCGTTC.

In its sample, this clonotype was seen a few times. The chain has TRBV6-5 and TRBJ1-4; D is undetermined. This CDR3 has 14 amino acids. V lost 3 bases and J lost 3, with 8 bases in between. CDR1 is MNHEY, CDR2 SVGAGI, per germline. CDR3 protein: CASSYTFSNEKLFF. In nucleotides, the CDR3 is TGTGCCAGCAGTTATACATTTTCTAATGAAAAACTGTTTTTT.

The V call is TRBV12-3 or TRBV12-4, the J call TRBJ2-7; D may be TRBD1 (6 bases). The V end was cut by 3 bases, the J end by 2 bases, with 14 bases between. This CDR3 contains 15 residues. CDR3 in DNA: TGTGCCAGCAGTTTTTATATCAGGGACACCTACGAGCAGTACTTC. Amino acid sequence: CASSFYIRDTYEQYF.

The gene calls are TRBV20-1 and TRBJ2-7; D perhaps matches TRBD1 (6 bases). Germline CDR1 is DFQATT and CDR2 is SNEGSKA (reference sequence). The V end was cut by 0 bases, the J end by 5 bases, with 17 bases between. This CDR3 is 15 amino acids long. In nucleotides, the CDR3 is TGCAGTGCTAGAGAGGGGGCGATGAGTTCCCACGAGCAGTACTTC. Residues: CSAREGAMSSHEQYF.

This clonotype was picked up a small number of times. At one boundary the junction diverges from the germline segment, which might be a read error. The J gene is TRBJ2-3, the V gene TRBV7-9; D gene uncertain. Germline loops: CDR1 SEHNR, CDR2 FQNEAQ (reference sequence). This CDR3 spans 14 amino acids. The chain's CDR3 is CATSSKLEADTQYF. In DNA form, the CDR3 reads TGTGCCACCAGCTCGAAACTCGAGGCAGATACGCAGTATTTT.

This clonotype appeared many times. The chain couples TRBV3-1 to TRBJ2-7, with D possibly called TRBD1 or TRBD2 (6 bases each). Between the trimmed V and J ends, which lost 7 bases and 4 bases, there was a span of 17 bases. The CDR3 contains 14 residues. CDR1 LGHDT and CDR2 YNNKEL come from the germline V gene (reference sequence). CDR3 in amino acids: CASNPGGGLYEQYF. The DNA of the CDR3 is TGTGCCAGCAACCCCGGTGGGGGGCTATACGAGCAGTACTTC.

CDR3 in amino acids: CASSPSRALTDTQYF. DNA for the CDR3: TGTGCCAGCAGCCCCAGTAGGGCCCTCACAGATACGCAGTATTTT. This rearrangement joins TRBV9 to TRBJ2-3; D gene ambiguous. Germline CDR1 reads SGDLS; CDR2 reads YYNGEE. The CDR3 runs to 15 residues. The V end lost 4 bases, the J end lost 2 bases, and 14 bases lay between the germline ends.

V gene TRBV20-1 combines with J gene TRBJ2-3; TRBD2 matches 7 bases. The CDR3 is 14 amino acids. Per the germline V gene, CDR1 is DFQATT and CDR2 is SNEGSKA (reference sequence). V shed 3 bases and J 0 bases; nucleotides not matched to a gene: 3. CDR3 sequence reads: CSARGGDSTDTQYF. CDR3 coding DNA: TGCAGTGCTAGGGGAGGGGACAGCACAGATACGCAGTATTTT.

The chain links TRBV20-1 to TRBJ2-3; TRBD2 matches at 7 bases. This CDR3 has 13 amino acids. J lost 1 base, V lost 6 bases, and 4 bases had no gene match. The V gene's germline CDR1 is DFQATT and CDR2 SNEGSKA (reference sequence). The CDR3 here is CSAEGRGTDTQYF. The CDR3, as DNA: TGCAGTGCAGAGGGGAGGGGCACAGATACGCAGTATTTT.

J is TRBJ1-1 and V is TRBV4-2, with D unclear. Trimming left V 0 bases short and J 0 bases short, with 8 bases between. The germline CDR1 and CDR2 sequences are LGHNA and YNFKEQ. There are 15 residues in the CDR3. The CDR3 coding sequence is TGTGCCAGCAGCCAAGATTACAGAATGAACACTGAAGCTTTCTTT. This gives the protein CASSQDYRMNTEAFF.

This clonotype was counted once. At one boundary the junction diverges from the germline segment, which might be a read error. V gene TRBV5-8 combines with J gene TRBJ1-1; D is possibly TRBD1 (5 bases). Germline V CDR1 and CDR2: SGHTS, YDEGEE. The CDR3 consists of 16 residues. The CDR3, as DNA: TGTGCCTGCCGCTTGGCCCAGGGTGCCATGGGACCTGAAGCTCTCTTT. Encoded protein: CACRLAQGAMGPEALF.

This clonotype was seen at least ten times. The chain couples TRBV11-2 to TRBJ2-1; TRBD2 might be the D (5 bases). Germline CDR1 and CDR2: SGHAT and FQNNGV. CDR3 length: 16 amino acids. Deletions cut 1 base from V and 0 bases from J, with 10 bases between. The DNA for the CDR3 is TGTGCCAGCAGCTTAGGGACTGCTAGCTCCTACAATGAGCAGTTCTTC. This encodes CASSLGTASSYNEQFF.

This clonotype was recorded many times. This chain uses TRBV10-3 with TRBJ2-3; 7 bases map to TRBD2. The CDR3 has 13 residues. With V trimmed by 8 bases and J by 5 bases, 7 bases remained unmatched. Germline lookup yields CDR1 ENHRY and CDR2 SYGVKD. Here the CDR3 reads CAIGAGEKDTQYF. The CDR3 bases are TGTGCCATCGGGGCGGGGGAGAAAGATACGCAGTATTTT.

This clonotype has ten or more counts. V usage is TRBV7-2 and J usage is TRBJ2-7; a weak D match, TRBD2 (6 bases). V lost 1 base to trimming and J lost 7 bases, with 17 bases between them. Germline CDR1 SGHTA, CDR2 FQGNSA. The CDR3 sequence is 15 residues long. The CDR3 is CASSLGGGMMWEQYF. DNA for the CDR3: TGTGCCAGCAGCTTAGGGGGCGGGATGATGTGGGAGCAGTACTTC.